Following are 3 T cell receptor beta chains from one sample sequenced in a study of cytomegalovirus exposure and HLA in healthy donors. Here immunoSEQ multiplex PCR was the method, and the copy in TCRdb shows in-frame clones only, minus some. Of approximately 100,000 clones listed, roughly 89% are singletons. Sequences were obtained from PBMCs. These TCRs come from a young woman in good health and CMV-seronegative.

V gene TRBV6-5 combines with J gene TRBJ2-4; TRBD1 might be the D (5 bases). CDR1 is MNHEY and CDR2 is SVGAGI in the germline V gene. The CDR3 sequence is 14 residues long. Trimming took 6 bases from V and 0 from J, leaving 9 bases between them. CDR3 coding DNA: TGTGCCAGCAGGCAGACAGTAGCCAAAAACATTCAGTACTTC. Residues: CASRQTVAKNIQYF.

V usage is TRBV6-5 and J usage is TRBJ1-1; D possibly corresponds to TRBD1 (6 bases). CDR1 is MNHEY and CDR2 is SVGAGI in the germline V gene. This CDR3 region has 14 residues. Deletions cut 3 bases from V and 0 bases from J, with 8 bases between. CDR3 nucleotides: TGTGCCAGCAGTTATGGGACAATGAACACTGAAGCTTTCTTT. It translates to CASSYGTMNTEAFF.

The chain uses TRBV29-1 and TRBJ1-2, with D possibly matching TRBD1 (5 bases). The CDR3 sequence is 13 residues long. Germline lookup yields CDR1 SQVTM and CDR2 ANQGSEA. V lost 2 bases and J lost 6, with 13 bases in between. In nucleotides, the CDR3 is TGCAGCGTTGAAAGGCAGGGCTTGGATGGCTACACCTTC. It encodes CSVERQGLDGYTF.